The 30 T cell receptor beta chains listed next were all sequenced from one sample in a study of OX40 agonist ivuxolimab in advanced cancers. This table comes from immunoSEQ multiplex PCR, and its TCRdb copy is limited to in-frame clones, with some not included. The sample consists of tens of thousands of clones, around 90% of them appearing once. The specimen comprised CD4+ or CD8+ T cells sorted from blood, sampled in a trial of the OX40 agonist ivuxolimab. All receptors derive from an adult with an advanced solid tumor such as melanoma, head and neck, liver or kidney cancer.

This sequence joins TRBV6-5 and TRBJ1-4; a weak D match, TRBD1 (5 bases). CDR3 length: 15 amino acids. Looked up from germline, CDR1 is MNHEY and CDR2 is SVGAGI. V dropped 7 bases and J dropped 2 bases, with 14 bases sitting between them. In nucleotides, the CDR3 is TGTGCCAGCAACCCCTCAGGGTCCACTAATGAAAAACTGTTTTTT. Encoded protein: CASNPSGSTNEKLFF.

The count of this clone is one. The V gene is TRBV19, the J gene TRBJ2-7, with 9 bases fitting TRBD2. CDR3 length: 14 amino acids. Looked up from germline, CDR1 is LNHDA and CDR2 is SQIVND (reference sequence). With 5 bases clipped from V and 5 bases from J, the junction kept 7 bases outside the gene matches. The CDR3 region has the DNA TGTGCCAGTAGTTACACTAGCGGGTCCAACGAGCAGTACTTC. It codes for CASSYTSGSNEQYF. Based on the CDR3 plus reference TRBV19 and TRBJ2-7, the full variable domain is DGGITQSPKYLFRKEGQNVTLSCEQNLNHDAMYWYRQDPGQGLRLIYYSQIVNDFQKGDIAEGYSVSREKKESFPLTVTSAQKNPTAFYLCASSYTSGSNEQYFGPGTRLTVT.

In this sample, this clone turned up a few times. The chain couples TRBV2 to TRBJ1-1, with TRBD1 matching 7 bases. Germline V gene lookup returns CDR1 SNHLY and CDR2 FYNNEI. With 6 bases clipped from V and 6 bases from J, the junction kept 7 bases outside the gene matches. The CDR3 is made up of 13 amino acids. CDR3 residues: CASRPTGYPEAFF. Here the CDR3 DNA reads TGTGCCAGCAGACCGACAGGGTATCCTGAAGCTTTCTTT. The entire variable domain, with the rest obtained from reference TRBV2 and TRBJ1-1, is as follows: EPEVTQTPSHQVTQMGQEVILRCVPISNHLYFYWYRQILGQKVEFLVSFYNNEISEKSEIFDDQFSVERPDGSNFTLKIRSTKLEDSAMYFCASRPTGYPEAFFGQGTRLTVV.

This chain uses TRBV13 with TRBJ2-5; 8 bases align to TRBD2. With 5 bases clipped from V and 3 bases from J, the junction kept 11 bases outside the gene matches. The CDR3 totals 16 residues. Germline V gene sequence: CDR1 PRHDT, CDR2 FYEKMQ (reference sequence). The CDR3 here is CASSLDSELAEETQYF. In nucleotides, the CDR3 is TGTGCCAGCAGCCTCGACAGCGAACTAGCGGAAGAGACCCAGTACTTC.

The chain carries TRBV30 and TRBJ2-7, with D perhaps given as TRBD1 or TRBD2 (5 bases each). In germline, CDR1 is GTSNPN, CDR2 SVGIG (reference sequence). V was trimmed by 8 bases and J by 9 bases, leaving 20 bases between them. CDR3 length equals 12 residues. In DNA, the CDR3 is TGTGCCGTAGCCGGGGACGCCTGGGCGCAGTACTTC. Protein: CAVAGDAWAQYF.

J is TRBJ2-3 and V is TRBV5-6; no firm D call. Germline CDR1 SGHDT, CDR2 YYEEEE. This CDR3 comprises 13 residues. The V end lost 4 bases, the J end lost 2 bases, and 8 bases lay between the germline ends. The CDR3 loop is CASSQAHTDTQYF. CDR3 DNA: TGTGCCAGCAGCCAAGCCCACACAGATACGCAGTATTTT.

This clone was seen once. The V gene is TRBV28, the J gene TRBJ2-7; 7 bases map to TRBD2. The trim removed 3 bases at V and 1 base at J, leaving 3 bases unmatched. From germline, CDR1 is MDHEN and CDR2 SYDVKM. The CDR3 spans 14 residues. This chain's CDR3 is CASSFAGLSYEQYF. The CDR3 DNA is TGTGCCAGCAGTTTTGCGGGACTATCCTACGAGCAGTACTTC.

This clone was seen only a few times. Other nucleotide sequences in the sample specify the same CDR3. V and J are TRBV9 and TRBJ1-5, with D unclear. The CDR3 totals 14 residues. Germline lookup yields CDR1 SGDLS and CDR2 YYNGEE. Trimming pared 0 bases from V and 0 bases from J, leaving 4 bases between. The DNA of the CDR3 is TGTGCCAGCAGCGTAGGCGGTAGCAATCAGCCCCAGCATTTT. Residues: CASSVGGSNQPQHF.

As to this clone: At one of its ends the junction is not consistent with the germline gene, which may arise from a read error. The chain combines TRBV27 with TRBJ1-1; TRBD1 matches at 9 bases. The CDR3 spans 16 residues. CDR1 MNHEY and CDR2 SMNVEV come from the germline V gene (reference sequence). CDR3 coding DNA: TGTGCCAGCAGTTTAGGTCCCGGGACAGGGAACCCTGAAGCTTTCTTT. Its translation is CASSLGPGTGNPEAFF.

The chain combines TRBV29-1 with TRBJ1-2; 7 bases align to TRBD1. Germline assignment: CDR1 SQVTM and CDR2 ANQGSEA. V shed 6 bases, J shed 4 bases, and the junction held 11 bases outside the gene matches. The length of the CDR3 is 14 residues. CDR3 sequence reads: CSVRGGSTAYGYTF. Written as DNA, the CDR3 is TGCAGCGTCCGAGGGGGCTCAACAGCCTATGGCTACACCTTC.

The chain links TRBV28 to TRBJ2-7, with D possibly matching TRBD2 (6 bases). Trimming pared 5 bases from V and 2 bases from J, leaving 28 bases between. The germline V gene encodes CDR1 MDHEN and CDR2 SYDVKM. The CDR3 is 19 amino acids. CDR3 amino acids: CASSTSAITSGQGPYEQYF. The DNA for the CDR3 is TGTGCCAGCAGTACCTCAGCTATAACGAGCGGGCAAGGACCCTACGAGCAGTACTTC.

This chain links TRBV7-2 with TRBJ2-7, with D perhaps TRBD1 (6 bases). This CDR3 has 16 amino acids. The V gene's germline CDR1 is SGHTA and CDR2 FQGNSA. The ends were cut back, 4 bases at V and 3 bases at J, with 19 bases in the middle. The CDR3 loop is CASSSVDSSSLYEQYF. Written as DNA, the CDR3 is TGTGCCAGCAGCTCAGTGGACAGTTCGAGTCTCTACGAGCAGTACTTC.

The gene calls are TRBV6-5 and TRBJ2-1, with TRBD2 identical over 8 bases. Germline lookup yields CDR1 MNHEY and CDR2 SVGAGI. V lost 6 bases, J lost 3 bases, and 1 base stayed unmatched. The CDR3 spans 13 residues. The CDR3: CASRLADYNEQFF. Here the CDR3 DNA reads TGTGCCAGCAGACTAGCGGACTACAATGAGCAGTTCTTC.

This chain links TRBV20-1 with TRBJ2-7, with D possibly being TRBD2 (5 bases). The germline CDR1 and CDR2 sequences are DFQATT and SNEGSKA (reference sequence). The CDR3 totals 11 residues. The V gene lost 4 bases and the J gene lost 6 bases, with 10 bases spanning the gap. This CDR3 is CSATDSREQYF. In DNA form, the CDR3 reads TGCAGTGCTACGGACTCCCGCGAGCAGTACTTC.

The chain couples TRBV6-1 to TRBJ2-3; 8 bases are shared with TRBD2. This CDR3 is 16 amino acids long. The junction had 7 bases not matched to a gene; V was cut back by 3 bases and J by 2 bases. CDR1 and CDR2 (germline): MNHNS, SASEGT. CDR3 nucleotide sequence: TGTGCCAGCAGTGATCTGGCGGGAGGTTACACAGATACGCAGTATTTT. Amino acid sequence: CASSDLAGGYTDTQYF.

This chain joins TRBV10-2 and TRBJ2-7; D remains unclear. The CDR3 has 14 amino acids. The V end lost 4 bases, the J end lost 0 bases, and 10 bases lay between the germline ends. Germline CDR1 reads WSHSY; CDR2 reads SAAADI. CDR3 loop: CASSVGRSSYEQYF. Written as DNA, the CDR3 is TGCGCCAGCAGTGTTGGCAGGTCCTCCTACGAGCAGTACTTC.

The chain links TRBV4-1 to TRBJ2-5; 8 nucleotides agree with TRBD1. The DNA end favors TRBJ2-7, so the J call may be wrong. Germline assignment: CDR1 MGHRA and CDR2 YSYEKL. The CDR3 is 14 amino acids. CDR3 in DNA: TGCGCCAGCAGCCAAGGGACAGGGAACTACGAGCAGTACTTC. Translated: CASSQGTGNYEQYF.

This sequence joins TRBV6-5 and TRBJ1-5; tentative D call: TRBD1 (6 bases). There are 15 residues in the CDR3. Between the trimmed V and J ends, which lost 2 bases and 3 bases, there was a span of 11 bases. Germline assignment: CDR1 MNHEY and CDR2 SVGAGI. The CDR3 DNA is TGTGCCAGCAGTTACAGGGACACTATCAATCAGCCCCAGCATTTT. Translation gives CASSYRDTINQPQHF.

The rearrangement links TRBV2 to TRBJ2-7; 8 nucleotides align to TRBD1. Germline CDR1 SNHLY, CDR2 FYNNEI. With V trimmed by 10 bases and J by 3 bases, 8 bases remained unmatched. The CDR3 runs 13 residues. CDR3 protein: CAKRTGTGYEQYF. The CDR3 DNA sequence: TGTGCCAAAAGGACAGGGACGGGCTACGAGCAGTACTTC.

CDR3 DNA sequence: TGTGCCAGCAGTTCCATAGACTCCGGGACAGGGAACTATGGCTACACCTTC. This encodes CASSSIDSGTGNYGYTF. V is TRBV28 and J is TRBJ1-2, with TRBD1 matching 9 bases. The CDR3 is made up of 17 amino acids. Germline lookup yields CDR1 MDHEN and CDR2 SYDVKM. J lost 2 bases, V lost 4 bases, and 11 bases had no gene match.

Notes on this clone: The junction differs from germline at one of its ends, possibly a read error. This chain connects TRBV27 to TRBJ1-1; D is unclear. The CDR3 has 13 amino acids. CDR1 is MNHEY and CDR2 is SMNVEV in the germline V gene (reference sequence). The CDR3 region has the DNA TGTGCCACCAGTTATAAGATGAACACTGAAGCTTTCTTT. Its protein product is CATSYKMNTEAFF.

The J gene is TRBJ2-1, the V gene TRBV6-5; 10 nucleotides agree with TRBD1. Germline V gives CDR1 MNHEY, CDR2 SVGAGI. There are 16 residues in the CDR3. Unmatched junction bases numbered 8, after V lost 2 bases and J lost 7 bases. For the CDR3, the DNA is TGTGCCAGCAGTTACAACGACAGGGGGCTTAGGAATGAGCAGTTCTTC. Its protein product is CASSYNDRGLRNEQFF.

The chain uses TRBV28 and TRBJ2-2; tentative D call: TRBD2 (5 bases). The CDR3 has 13 amino acids. Germline CDR1 reads MDHEN; CDR2 reads SYDVKM. Trimming shortened V by 3 bases and J by 7 bases, and 9 bases separated the two germline ends. The CDR3 region is CASSFGESGELFF. CDR3 nucleotide sequence: TGTGCCAGCAGTTTTGGGGAGAGCGGGGAGCTGTTTTTT. The full variable domain, rest sourced from reference TRBV28 and TRBJ2-2, is DVKVTQSSRYLVKRTGEKVFLECVQDMDHENMFWYRQDPGLGLRLIYFSYDVKMKEKGDIPEGYSVSREKKERFSLILESASTNQTSMYLCASSFGESGELFFGEGSRLTVL.

This clone was seen more than once but under ten times. V is TRBV6-5 and J is TRBJ1-5, with D unclear. The CDR3 loop spans 14 amino acids. Germline V gives CDR1 MNHEY, CDR2 SVGAGI. V lost 3 bases and J lost 1, with 7 bases in between. In DNA form, the CDR3 reads TGTGCCAGCAGTTATTTACAGAGCAATCAGCCCCAGCATTTT. This encodes CASSYLQSNQPQHF.

This chain joins TRBV7-6 and TRBJ2-7; the match to TRBD1 covers 11 bases. V was clipped by 5 bases and J by 7 bases; unmatched bases: 7. Germline CDR1 SGHVS, CDR2 FNYEAQ. The CDR3 is 14 amino acids. The CDR3 sequence is CASSPGQGAEEQYF. For the CDR3, the DNA is TGTGCCAGCAGCCCCGGACAGGGGGCGGAAGAGCAGTACTTC. Full variable domain (outside the CDR3, taken from reference TRBV7-6 and TRBJ2-7): GAGVSQSPRYKVTKRGQDVALRCDPISGHVSLYWYRQALGQGPEFLTYFNYEAQQDKSGLPNDRFSAERPEGSISTLTIQRTEQRDSAMYRCASSPGQGAEEQYFGPGTRLTVT.

This chain connects TRBV5-1 to TRBJ2-7; maybe TRBD1 (6 bases). CDR3 length: 17 amino acids. Trimming cost V 6 bases and J 0 bases, with 22 bases left between them. CDR1 is SGHRS, CDR2 YFSETQ, per germline. CDR3 sequence: CASTLNSPGQSSYEQYF. CDR3 bases: TGCGCCAGCACCCTAAACTCACCTGGACAGAGCTCCTACGAGCAGTACTTC.

In its sample, this clone was seen a few times. The J gene is TRBJ2-5, the V gene TRBV7-3; D unresolved. The CDR3 loop spans 16 amino acids. V lost 5 bases and J 5 bases, leaving 21 bases between the germline ends. The germline gives CDR1 SGHTA, CDR2 FQGTGA. The CDR3 is CASSTDKSEILETQYF. CDR3 bases: TGTGCCAGCAGCACAGATAAATCGGAGATTCTCGAGACCCAGTACTTC.

In DNA, the CDR3 is TGTGCCAGCAGCTTGTTTGGACAGGGGGCCTATGGCTACACCTTC. Its protein is CASSLFGQGAYGYTF. The chain couples TRBV5-4 to TRBJ1-2, with 11 bases aligning to TRBD1. Germline CDR1 and CDR2: SGHNT and YYREEE (reference sequence). The CDR3 consists of 15 residues. Unmatched junction bases numbered 3, after V lost 1 base and J lost 4 bases.

The chain has TRBV29-1 and TRBJ2-1, with D possibly TRBD2 on 6 matching bases. The CDR3 extends over 15 amino acids. V lost 4 bases, J lost 0 bases, and 13 bases lay in between. Germline CDR1 and CDR2: SQVTM and ANQGSEA. CDR3 in amino acids: CSVGPSDSSYNEQFF. CDR3 coding DNA: TGCAGCGTTGGCCCTAGCGACAGCTCCTACAATGAGCAGTTCTTC.

The gene calls are TRBV29-1 and TRBJ1-1; the D is unclear. The CDR3 spans 11 residues. Germline lookup yields CDR1 SQVTM and CDR2 ANQGSEA. V lost 4 bases and J 5 bases, leaving 8 bases between the germline ends. The CDR3 region has the DNA TGCAGCGTTGTAGGAGGGACTGAAGCTTTCTTT. Its protein product is CSVVGGTEAFF. Complete variable domain (other parts from reference TRBV29-1 and TRBJ1-1): SAVISQKPSRDICQRGTSLTIQCQVDSQVTMMFWYRQQPGQSLTLIATANQGSEATYESGFVIDKFPISRPNLTFSTLTVSNMSPEDSSIYLCSVVGGTEAFFGQGTRLTVV.